A single sample is the source of the 5 T cell receptor beta chains below, sequenced in a study of T cell repertoires in cytomegalovirus infection. Using its own MiXCR run on the reads, TCRdb lists one record per CDR3 protein. The sample yields about 230,000 distinct CDR3 sequences, about 5.9% seen once. The sample comprised PBMCs. The origin of the receptors is a human donor in good health (CMV status not recorded). Some clones in this sample may be carry-over from other donors' samples.

Many counts were recorded for this clonotype. The CDR3 reads CASSGPRSNEQFF. The DNA of the CDR3 is TGTGCCAGCAGCGGACCCCGGTCGAATGAGCAGTTCTTC. The genes are TRBV9 and TRBJ2-1; no definite D call. CDR3 length equals 13 residues. The V end lost 3 bases, the J end lost 7 bases, and 11 bases lay between the germline ends. Germline-derived CDR1 and CDR2 are SGDLS and YYNGEE.

This clonotype was detected ten times or more. CDR3 sequence (DNA): TGCAGTGCTAGAGACCCGGACAGGGGGCAAAATGAGCAGTTCTTC. This sequence encodes CSARDPDRGQNEQFF. This chain links TRBV20-1 with TRBJ2-1; TRBD1 agrees at 11 bases. V was clipped by 0 bases and J by 7 bases; unmatched bases: 5. Germline lookup yields CDR1 DFQATT and CDR2 SNEGSKA (reference sequence). The CDR3 runs 15 residues.

The sample holds many counts of this clonotype. The DNA for the CDR3 is TGTGCCATCAGTCCCCGGGACGGAGATAATTCACCCCTCCACTTT. Its translation: CAISPRDGDNSPLHF. This rearrangement joins TRBV10-3 to TRBJ1-6, with D possibly matching TRBD1 (5 bases). The ends were cut back, 5 bases at V and 5 bases at J, with 13 bases in the middle. This CDR3 region has 15 residues. The V gene's germline CDR1 is ENHRY and CDR2 SYGVKD.

This clonotype was found many times. The rearrangement joins TRBV28 to TRBJ1-5; D not resolved. Trimming shortened V by 2 bases and J by 9 bases, and 14 bases separated the two germline ends. CDR3 length: 14 residues. Germline V gene lookup returns CDR1 MDHEN and CDR2 SYDVKM. The CDR3 region is CASSLGTASRPQHF. CDR3 nucleotide sequence: TGTGCCAGCAGTTTAGGAACAGCCTCAAGGCCCCAGCATTTT.

This sequence joins TRBV4-3 and TRBJ2-7, with 8 bases lining up with TRBD1. Germline assignment: CDR1 LGHNA and CDR2 YSLEER. J was trimmed by 5 bases and V by 1 base; bases with no gene match: 7. The CDR3 covers 15 residues. Here the CDR3 reads CASSQAWTGRDEQYF. In DNA, the CDR3 is TGCGCCAGCAGCCAAGCCTGGACAGGGCGCGACGAGCAGTACTTC.